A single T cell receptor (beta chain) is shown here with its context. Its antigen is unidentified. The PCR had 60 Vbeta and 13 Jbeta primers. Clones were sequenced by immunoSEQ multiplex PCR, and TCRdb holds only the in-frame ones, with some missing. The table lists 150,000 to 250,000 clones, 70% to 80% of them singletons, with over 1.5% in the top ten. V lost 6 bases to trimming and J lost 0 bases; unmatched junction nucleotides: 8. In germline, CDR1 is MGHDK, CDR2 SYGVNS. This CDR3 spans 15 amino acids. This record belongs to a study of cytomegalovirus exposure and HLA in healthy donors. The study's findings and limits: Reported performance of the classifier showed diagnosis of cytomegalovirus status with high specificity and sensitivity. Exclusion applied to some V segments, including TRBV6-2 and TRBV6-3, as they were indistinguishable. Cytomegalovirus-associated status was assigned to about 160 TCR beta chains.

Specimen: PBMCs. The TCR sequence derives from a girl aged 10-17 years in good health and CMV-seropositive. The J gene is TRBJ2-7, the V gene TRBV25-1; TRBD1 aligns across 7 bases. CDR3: CASSARGGVSYEQYF. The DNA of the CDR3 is TGTGCCAGCAGCGCTAGAGGGGGCGTCTCCTACGAGCAGTACTTC.